This T cell receptor beta chain originates from a study of blood T cells in healthy people across ages. It was with a sample-barcoded 5' primer and a J-beta primer mix that a second PCR of roughly 6 to 11 cycles was run. Each cDNA molecule was tagged by a template-switch adaptor with 12 random nucleotides. TCRdb called the 5' RACE reads again in MiXCR, with one record for every CDR3 protein. The sample has under 700,000 distinct CDR3 sequences, around 24% seen once. V was cut by 2 bases and J by 0 bases, with 8 bases left in between. The CDR3 has 14 amino acids. CDR1 is LGHNA and CDR2 is YNFKEQ in the germline V gene. These same records also appear under a second study, on T cells of mothers and their children. That report notes: Each donor was one of three healthy Caucasian mothers or one of their six children. Related and unrelated pairs show similar thymic shaping of TCR recombination output. When mothers and children were related, their normalized repertoire overlap, which was always slightly higher, did not differ significantly from that of unrelated pairs.

The sequence was obtained from a boy between 5 and 17 years old in good health. The sequenced material came from blood. The chain carries TRBV4-2 and TRBJ2-7; no clear D. The CDR3 reads CASSQRVLSYEQYF. In nucleotides, the CDR3 is TGTGCCAGCAGCCAAAGGGTCCTCTCCTACGAGCAGTACTTC.